The clone carrying this T cell receptor (beta chain) has more than one count but fewer than ten. Its antigen is unknown. TCRdb called the RACE reads again in MiXCR, with one record for every CDR3 protein. The table has more than 80,000 distinct CDR3 sequences, 12% seen once. The sample belongs to a study of human T cells and chemical hapten exposure. Overall study: Each patient's scalp received weekly diphenylcyclopropenone throughout the approximately 25-week study. Study-wide results and caveats: No alteration of TCRs above 1 in 1000 frequency was seen with DPC sensitization.

The time point denotes: pre-sensitization, week 0. This sample's treatment: therapeutic diphenylcyclopropenone sensitization with weekly scalp DPC. Germline assignment: CDR1 DFQATT and CDR2 SNEGSKA (reference sequence). The CDR3 runs to 14 residues. V was trimmed by 6 bases and J by 2 bases, leaving 17 bases between them. This sequence was found in a woman aged 50 to 60 with alopecia areata. Some clones in this sample may be carry-over from other donors' samples. The V call is TRBV20-1, the J call TRBJ2-7, with D perhaps TRBD2 (6 bases). Specimen: whole blood, collected in connection with sensitization to the hapten diphenylcyclopropenone (DPC). In DNA, the CDR3 is TGCAGTGCCGCCCGGGGTAGCGGTGCCTACGAGCAGTACTTC. This codes for CSAARGSGAYEQYF.